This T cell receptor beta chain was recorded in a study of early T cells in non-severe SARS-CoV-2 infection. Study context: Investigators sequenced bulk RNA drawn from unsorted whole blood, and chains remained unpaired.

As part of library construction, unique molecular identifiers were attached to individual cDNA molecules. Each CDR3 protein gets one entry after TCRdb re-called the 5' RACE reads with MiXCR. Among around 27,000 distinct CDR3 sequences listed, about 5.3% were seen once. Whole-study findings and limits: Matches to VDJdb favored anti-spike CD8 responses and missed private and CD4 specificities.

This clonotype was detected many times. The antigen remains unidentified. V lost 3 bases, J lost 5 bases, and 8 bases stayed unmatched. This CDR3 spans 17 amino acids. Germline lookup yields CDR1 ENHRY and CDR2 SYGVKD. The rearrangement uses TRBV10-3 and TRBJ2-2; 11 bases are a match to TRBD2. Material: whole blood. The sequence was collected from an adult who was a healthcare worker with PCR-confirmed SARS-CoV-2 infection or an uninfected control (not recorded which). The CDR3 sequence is CAISDQRTSGLTGELFF. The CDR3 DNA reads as TGTGCCATCAGTGACCAGAGGACTAGCGGGCTTACCGGGGAGCTGTTTTTT.